This record looks at one TCR beta chain sequence and its context. Its antigen is unidentified. The data were obtained in a study of T cell responses to AZD1222 COVID-19 vaccine. Overall study findings and caveats: The donors showed a predominance of white British ancestry and of females, with possible underestimation of clonal diversity.

From germline, CDR1 is MNHEY and CDR2 SVGAGI. V lost 7 bases and J lost 0, with 9 bases in between. The CDR3 spans 13 residues. Sequencing used immunoSEQ multiplex PCR; TCRdb keeps in-frame clones, though not all of them. This table holds approximately 140,000 clones, about nine tenths found once. This chain connects TRBV6-5 to TRBJ1-1; D is uncertain. The TCR comes from an adult who received the AZD1222 COVID-19 vaccine. The specimen comprised peripheral blood, sampled 28 days after the second AZD1222 dose. The CDR3 sequence: CASMMAVNTEAFF. CDR3 DNA: TGTGCCAGCATGATGGCGGTGAACACTGAAGCTTTCTTT.